This T cell receptor beta chain was captured in a study of chemoradiotherapy in HPV16-positive cancers. CDR3 length: 17 residues. Germline-derived CDR1 and CDR2 are KGHSH and LQKENI. Trimming removed 4 bases from V and 2 bases from J; junction bases left unmatched: 2. TCRdb's table, derived via immunoSEQ multiplex PCR, lists solely in-frame clones and lacks some. This sample carries about 29,000 clones, 91% of them seen once, and the ten largest clones take approximately 22%. V and J are TRBV18 and TRBJ2-1; 16 bases are a match to TRBD2. This receptor was identified in a human donor with HPV-associated anogenital cancer. The sequencing here drew on blood, taken from a patient who underwent chemoradiotherapy. The CDR3 protein is CASSQGTSGGAYNEQFF. CDR3 nucleotide sequence: TGTGCCAGCTCACAAGGGACTAGCGGGGGGGCCTACAATGAGCAGTTCTTC.